This T cell receptor beta chain was identified in a study of T cell changes during pregnancy in multiple sclerosis. Germline CDR1 is MGHRA and CDR2 is YSYEKL. Losses at the gene ends were 2 bases for V and 0 bases for J; bases not matched to a gene: 5. This CDR3 region has 16 residues. This clone was observed a single time. Clones were sequenced by immunoSEQ multiplex PCR, and TCRdb holds only the in-frame ones, with some missing. The repertoire has some 22,000 clones, about 84% of them found once; the top ten carry roughly 7.6%. The sample here was CD8+ T cells from peripheral blood mononuclear cells, taken before pregnancy. This receptor was identified in a female donor with multiple sclerosis, enrolled in a pregnancy study. This chain joins TRBV4-1 and TRBJ1-1; 8 positions agree with TRBD1. The DNA for the CDR3 is TGCGCCAGCAGCCAAAAGACAGGGGATATGAACACTGAAGCTTTCTTT. It codes for CASSQKTGDMNTEAFF.